The 24 T cell receptor beta chains below come from one sample, sequenced in a study of T cells in women clearing cervical HPV infection. TCRdb's copy holds only in-frame clones and misses some; the assay was immunoSEQ multiplex PCR. The table for this sample gives over 25,000 clones. What was sequenced was blood buffy coat. These receptors were collected from a woman between 18 and 70 years old with a cervical HPV16 infection that either progressed to CIN3+ or cleared (not recorded which).

Remarks on this clone: The sequence runs out 3 residues before the end of the CDR3; the remainder is reconstructed from the germline J gene. The chain uses TRBV29-1 and TRBJ2-1, with D perhaps TRBD2 (5 bases). The CDR3 consists of 15 residues. Trimming shortened V by 5 bases and J by 5 bases, and 19 bases separated the two germline ends. In germline, CDR1 is SQVTM, CDR2 ANQGSEA. CDR3 DNA, as far as it was read: TGCAGCGTTACCGGCGGGCCCTCCTTTAACAATGAG. This encodes CSVTGGPSFNNE. The full CDR3 reads CSVTGGPSFNNEQFF.

Notes on this clone: The read comes to an end 3 residues before the CDR3 does, leaving the germline J gene to fill in the end. This chain joins TRBV11-1 and TRBJ2-3; D gene unclear. CDR3 size: 14 residues. Germline assignment: CDR1 SGHAT and CDR2 FQDESV (reference sequence). This CDR3 is CASSFGHRHQPQYF. The part of the CDR3 DNA that was read is TGTGCCAGCAGCTTTGGGCATAGGCATCAGCCG.

As regards this clone: The read falls 3 residues short of the CDR3 end, and the missing part is taken from the germline J gene. The chain combines TRBV20-1 with TRBJ2-1, with 8 nucleotides matching TRBD2. This CDR3 is built from 16 residues. V trimming: 5 bases; J trimming: 7 bases; junction bases outside the gene matches: 16. The V gene's germline CDR1 is DFQATT and CDR2 SNEGSKA (reference sequence). The CDR3 loop is CSAAGRAGGPRNEQFF. The covered CDR3 bases are TGCAGTGCTGCGGGAAGGGCGGGGGGCCCCAGAAATGAG.

As regards this clone: The read terminates 3 residues before the CDR3 end, so the remaining end is supplied by the germline J gene. This chain links TRBV2 with TRBJ1-2; D call uncertain. Germline V gives CDR1 SNHLY, CDR2 FYNNEI. The CDR3 is 15 residues long. CDR3 bases read: TGTGCCAGCAGTGAACATAGGTCCAGGTCGGAGGGC. It specifies CASSEHRSRSEG. The CDR3 reads in full as CASSEHRSRSEGYTF. Full variable domain (missing parts from reference TRBV2 and TRBJ1-2): EPEVTQTPSHQVTQMGQEVILRCVPISNHLYFYWYRQILGQKVEFLVSFYNNEISEKSEIFDDQFSVERPDGSNFTLKIRSTKLEDSAMYFCASSEHRSRSEGYTFGSGTRLTVV.

A word on this clone: Read sequence stops 3 residues before the CDR3 end, and the germline J gene provides the missing end. This chain joins TRBV20-1 and TRBJ1-4, with TRBD1 matching 7 bases. J was trimmed by 0 bases and V by 1 base; bases with no gene match: 8. The CDR3 totals 17 residues. CDR1 and CDR2 (germline): DFQATT, SNEGSKA (reference sequence). Incomplete CDR3 DNA: TGCAGTGCTAGAGCAGGGACAGCCGTTGCAACTAATGAAAAA. Translated, it gives CSARAGTAVATNEK. The entire CDR3 reads CSARAGTAVATNEKLFF.

About this clone: Read data end 3 residues before the CDR3 end; the end is taken from the germline J gene. V usage is TRBV5-1 and J usage is TRBJ2-1; TRBD2 matches 10 bases. Per germline, CDR1 SGHRS and CDR2 YFSETQ. J gave up 8 bases and V 2 bases, and 10 bases lay outside the gene matches. The CDR3 covers 16 residues. CDR3 amino acids: CASSLSLAGAGDEQFF. CDR3 bases read: TGCGCCAGCAGCTTATCCCTAGCGGGAGCCGGCGATGAG.

A word on this clone: The read ends 3 residues shy of where the CDR3 ends; the end is completed using the germline J gene. The chain links TRBV5-1 to TRBJ1-2; D gene unclear. Trimming took off 6 bases at V and 3 bases at J, with 18 bases between the two ends. Germline assignment: CDR1 SGHRS and CDR2 YFSETQ. The CDR3 is 15 residues long. CDR3: CASTSLGYVHYGYTF. The sequenced part of the CDR3 DNA is TGCGCCAGCACCTCCCTCGGGTACGTACACTATGGC.

On this clone itself: The read stops 3 residues short of the end of the CDR3; the missing end is completed from the germline J gene. V and J are TRBV11-2 and TRBJ2-7, with a tentative D call TRBD2 (5 bases). In germline, CDR1 is SGHAT, CDR2 FQNNGV. V lost 5 bases and J 5 bases, leaving 10 bases between the germline ends. The CDR3 runs to 12 residues. The CDR3: CASSPRGDEQYF. The covered CDR3 bases are TGTGCCAGCAGCCCCCGGGGTGACGAG.

The CDR3 loop is CASSPGLVAGELFF. Partial CDR3 DNA: TGTGCCAGCAGCCCCGGACTAGTGGCCGGGGAG. The chain uses TRBV11-2 and TRBJ2-2; TRBD2 matches 7 bases. The read gets to within 3 residues of the CDR3 end, and the germline J gene fills in the rest. The CDR3 runs 14 residues. Germline V gene data show CDR1 as SGHAT and CDR2 as FQNNGV. V lost 5 bases to trimming and J lost 6 bases; unmatched junction nucleotides: 6. The full variable domain, in which reference TRBV11-2 and TRBJ2-2 provide the parts outside the CDR3, is EAGVAQSPRYKIIEKRQSVAFWCNPISGHATLYWYQQILGQGPKLLIQFQNNGVVDDSQLPKDRFSAERLKGVDSTLKIQPAKLEDSAVYLCASSPGLVAGELFFGEGSRLTVL.

Of note for this clone: The read terminates 3 residues ahead of where the CDR3 ends, so the germline J gene completes it. The chain recombines TRBV7-9 with TRBJ2-4; TRBD2 matches 8 bases. The CDR3 covers 14 residues. Germline V gene sequence: CDR1 SEHNR, CDR2 FQNEAQ (reference sequence). Incomplete CDR3 DNA: TGTGCCAGCAGCCCGGCCGGGGGGGGTGATGGT. The encoded protein is CASSPAGGGDG. The full-length CDR3 reads as CASSPAGGGDGQYF.

Comments on this clone: The read stops 3 residues short of the end of the CDR3; the missing end is completed from the germline J gene. The chain has TRBV28 and TRBJ2-5; 10 positions agree with TRBD2. The germline V gene encodes CDR1 MDHEN and CDR2 SYDVKM. Unmatched junction bases numbered 7, after V lost 5 bases and J lost 1 base. This CDR3 has 16 residues. The DNA read from the CDR3 is TGTGCCAGCAGTCCCCCGGCTAGCGGGAGCCAAGAGACC. The encoded protein is CASSPPASGSQET. The whole CDR3 region reads CASSPPASGSQETQYF.

On this clone: The missing CDR3 end, 3 residues past where the read stops, is filled in from the germline J gene. This sequence joins TRBV20-1 and TRBJ2-5, with a possible D match to TRBD1 (5 bases). From germline, CDR1 is DFQATT and CDR2 SNEGSKA (reference sequence). V lost 3 bases, J lost 1 base, and 12 bases lay in between. The length of the CDR3 is 14 residues. The CDR3 is CSARSPGFQETQYF. The covered CDR3 bases are TGCAGTGCTAGGTCCCCAGGGTTCCAAGAGACC.

Remarks on this clone: Read sequence stops 3 residues before the CDR3 end, and the germline J gene provides the missing end. This chain connects TRBV2 to TRBJ1-6, with 9 bases fitting TRBD1. The V gene end was trimmed by 5 bases and the J gene end by 10 bases; junction bases not matched to a gene: 9. The CDR3 has 15 residues. Germline CDR1 SNHLY, CDR2 FYNNEI. The sequenced CDR3 bases are TGTGCCAGCAGTTCGACGGGACAGGGAGGCTCACCC. Its protein product is CASSSTGQGGSP. The CDR3 as a whole reads CASSSTGQGGSPLHF.

As regards this clone: Read sequence stops 3 residues before the CDR3 end, and the germline J gene provides the missing end. The V and J genes are TRBV2 and TRBJ2-1; 8 positions agree with TRBD2. Trimming cost V 11 bases and J 7 bases; bases outside gene matches: 16. Looked up from germline, CDR1 is SNHLY and CDR2 is FYNNEI. The CDR3 runs 15 residues. The sequenced part of the CDR3 DNA is TGTGCCGTGCACCGGGGGGGGAGCCCATCGAATGAG. Its translation: CAVHRGGSPSNE. The full CDR3 sequence reads CAVHRGGSPSNEQFF.

The covered CDR3 bases are TGCAGTGCCTCACAGACCCACTCTGGAAACACC. It translates to CSASQTHSGNT. The entire CDR3 is CSASQTHSGNTIYF. V usage is TRBV20-1 and J usage is TRBJ1-3; D uncertain. The read halts 3 residues ahead of the CDR3 end, with the missing end drawn from the germline J gene. The CDR3 spans 14 residues. V was pared by 6 bases and J by 0 bases, with 12 bases between. CDR1 is DFQATT, CDR2 SNEGSKA, per germline (reference sequence).

Remarks on this clone: The read is 3 residues too short to cover the CDR3 end, so that end is filled in from the germline J gene. V usage is TRBV12-5 and J usage is TRBJ1-4, with D hard to call. The CDR3 is 12 residues long. Germline V CDR1 and CDR2: LGHNT, FRNRAP. CDR3 bases read: TGTGCTAGTGGTCCTTTTGAGGCACCA. It specifies CASGPFEAP. The whole CDR3 protein is CASGPFEAPLFF.

Notes on this clone: The missing CDR3 end, 3 residues past where the read stops, is filled in from the germline J gene. The chain couples TRBV20-1 to TRBJ2-2; D may be TRBD2 (6 bases). The CDR3 covers 15 residues. V was trimmed by 0 bases and J by 4 bases, leaving 12 bases between them. Germline V gene data show CDR1 as DFQATT and CDR2 as SNEGSKA (reference sequence). CDR3 DNA, as far as it was read: TGCAGTGCTAGAGATCGTAGGGGAGGCACCGGGGAG. Its translation: CSARDRRGGTGE. The entire CDR3 protein is CSARDRRGGTGELFF.

Turning to this clone: Read coverage stops 3 residues before the CDR3 terminus; the germline J gene supplies the remainder. This chain connects TRBV4-1 to TRBJ2-3; 9 nucleotides match TRBD2. The trim removed 0 bases at V and 4 bases at J, leaving 5 bases unmatched. This CDR3 contains 16 residues. The germline CDR1 and CDR2 sequences are MGHRA and YSYEKL. The covered CDR3 bases are TGCGCCAGCAGCCAAGATCGGGGGACTAGCTCAGATACG. Protein: CASSQDRGTSSDT. The whole CDR3 sequence is CASSQDRGTSSDTQYF.

Note on this clone: The CDR3 end falls 3 residues outside the read, so it is completed with the germline J gene. The chain joins TRBV28 to TRBJ2-2; a weak D match, TRBD1 (6 bases). CDR1 is MDHEN, CDR2 SYDVKM, per germline. The CDR3 is made up of 14 amino acids. Partial CDR3 DNA: TGTGCCAGCAGTTTACCCACACAGGGTCTGGGG. As protein: CASSLPTQGLG. From start to end, the CDR3 is CASSLPTQGLGLFF.

With respect to this clone: Coverage ceases 3 residues before the CDR3 finishes, and the germline J gene fills in the end. The chain uses TRBV2 and TRBJ1-5; no firm D call. The V end was cut by 7 bases, the J end by 0 bases, with 10 bases between. The V gene's germline CDR1 is SNHLY and CDR2 FYNNEI. This CDR3 spans 14 amino acids. The CDR3 here is CASKGPYSNQPQHF. The CDR3 bases that were read are TGTGCCAGCAAAGGCCCTTATAGCAATCAGCCC.

Comment on this clone: Coverage ceases 3 residues before the CDR3 finishes, and the germline J gene fills in the end. This rearrangement joins TRBV13 to TRBJ1-1; maybe TRBD1 (5 bases). Germline assignment: CDR1 PRHDT and CDR2 FYEKMQ (reference sequence). CDR3 length: 15 residues. The V end lost 3 bases, the J end lost 5 bases, and 16 bases lay between the germline ends. CDR3: CASSFNRGPGTEAFF. Partial CDR3 DNA: TGTGCCAGCAGCTTCAATAGGGGTCCTGGAACTGAA.

Concerning this clone: The sequenced fragment ends 3 residues before the CDR3 boundary, so the rest is inferred from the germline J gene. The J gene is TRBJ2-2, the V gene TRBV7-6, with D uncertain. The CDR3 totals 14 residues. CDR1 and CDR2 (germline): SGHVS, FNYEAQ. V was cut by 0 bases and J by 1 base, with 3 bases left in between. The chain's CDR3 is CASSLALNTGELFF. The part of the CDR3 DNA that was read is TGTGCCAGCAGCTTAGCTCTGAACACCGGGGAG. Filled out from reference TRBV7-6 and TRBJ2-2, the complete variable domain reads GAGVSQSPRYKVTKRGQDVALRCDPISGHVSLYWYRQALGQGPEFLTYFNYEAQQDKSGLPNDRFSAERPEGSISTLTIQRTEQRDSAMYRCASSLALNTGELFFGEGSRLTVL.

Details on this clone: The observed sequence ends 3 residues before the CDR3 terminus, with the missing tail filled in from the germline J gene. The V and J genes are TRBV30 and TRBJ1-2, with D tentatively TRBD1 (5 bases). Trimming cost V 4 bases and J 2 bases, with 11 bases left between them. The CDR3 has 13 residues. Germline loops: CDR1 GTSNPN, CDR2 SVGIG (reference sequence). This chain's CDR3 is CAWNPQENYGYTF. CDR3 bases read: TGTGCCTGGAACCCACAGGAAAACTATGGC. The variable domain in full, completed from reference TRBV30 and TRBJ1-2, reads SQTIHQWPATLVQPVGSPLSLECTVEGTSNPNLYWYRQAAGRGLQLLFYSVGIGQISSEVPQNLSASRPQDRQFILSSKKLLLSDSGFYLCAWNPQENYGYTFGSGTRLTVV.

About this clone: The CDR3 end falls 3 residues outside the read, so it is completed with the germline J gene. The chain recombines TRBV2 with TRBJ2-3, with TRBD2 matching over 9 bases. V was pared by 9 bases and J by 4 bases, with 5 bases of the junction left unmatched. From germline, CDR1 is SNHLY and CDR2 FYNNEI. CDR3 length: 13 amino acids. CDR3 bases read: TGTGCCAGAAATAGCGGGGGACCAGATACG. This gives the protein CARNSGGPDT. The full-length CDR3 reads as CARNSGGPDTQYF.